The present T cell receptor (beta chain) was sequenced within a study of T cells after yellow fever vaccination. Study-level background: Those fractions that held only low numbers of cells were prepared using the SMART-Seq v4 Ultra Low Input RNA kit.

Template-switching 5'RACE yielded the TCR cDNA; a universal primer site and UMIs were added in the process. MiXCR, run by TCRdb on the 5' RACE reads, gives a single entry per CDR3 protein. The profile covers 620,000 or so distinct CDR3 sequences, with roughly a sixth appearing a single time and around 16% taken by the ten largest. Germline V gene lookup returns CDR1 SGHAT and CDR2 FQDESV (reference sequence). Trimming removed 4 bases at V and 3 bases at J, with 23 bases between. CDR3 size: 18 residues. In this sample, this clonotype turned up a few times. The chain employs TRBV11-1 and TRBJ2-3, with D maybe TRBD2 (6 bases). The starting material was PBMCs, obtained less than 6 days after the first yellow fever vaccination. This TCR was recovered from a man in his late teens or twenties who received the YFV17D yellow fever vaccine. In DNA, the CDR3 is TGTGCCAGCAGCTCCCAAAGGACTACTACGCTTAATACAGATACGCAGTATTTT. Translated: CASSSQRTTTLNTDTQYF.